This T cell receptor beta chain comes out of a study of T cell responses to AZD1222 COVID-19 vaccine. The CDR3 covers 12 residues. Germline-derived CDR1 and CDR2 are MNHEY and SVGEGT. With 3 bases removed from V and 3 bases from J, the gap between germline ends came to 6 bases. This clone was observed a single time. Its antigen is unidentified. General study results and limits: The reported proportion of spike-specific TCRs targeting unmutated variant regions was nearly half.

Libraries were prepared by immunoSEQ multiplex PCR; TCRdb keeps only in-frame clonotypes and omits some of them. This table holds 110,000 or so clones, about 89% found once. This receptor was obtained from an adult who received the AZD1222 COVID-19 vaccine. V usage is TRBV6-2 or TRBV6-3 and J usage is TRBJ2-7; D remains unclear. The material sequenced was peripheral blood, taken 28 days after the second AZD1222 dose. The CDR3 loop is CASSYSRYEQYF. The CDR3 DNA follows: TGTGCCAGCAGTTATTCGCGCTACGAGCAGTACTTC.